This record looks at one T cell receptor beta chain sequence and its context. The antigen this receptor binds is unknown. No much larger clone exists at a distance of one base, and base qualities are not known. Using the deep immunoSEQ assay, TCR CDR3 regions were amplified from genomic DNA by multiplex PCR. Extracted genomic DNA from each cell subset was distributed evenly across all wells of several immunoSEQ 96-well plates, and each plate was treated as a replicate. For sorted subsets, roughly 200 ng of genomic DNA, equivalent to 30,000 or so T cell genomes, went into each replicate PCR. Purified libraries were quantified with a Qubit 3.0 fluorometer, sized on a Bioanalyzer 2100, and re-quantified with the KAPA Library Quantification kit. Each immunoSEQ 96-well plate was sequenced on its own single-read 150-cycle Illumina NextSeq 550 flow cell. As for how the authors treated the data: The immunoSEQ output contained only junctional sequences without quality scores, so filtering could not match that applied to full-length reads. To assign V/J genes and CDR3, sequences were annotated against IMGT germline references using PyIR, a Python wrapper for IgBLAST v1.9. Reads were filtered out if the reads had weak V/J assignments (E-value above 1e-6), no CDR3, stop codons, out-of-frame junctions, or ambiguous translated residues. A V3J clonotype was defined by an identical inferred V gene, J gene, and CDR3 amino acid sequence. The percentage overlap between two repertoires was calculated by dividing the number of shared unique clonotypes by the size of the smaller repertoire. Richness of each repertoire was evaluated using RTK rarefaction, the Chao1 estimator, and Recon v2.1 estimates of unobserved clonotypes. Generation probabilities were computed with OLGA for all TCRbeta clonotypes obtained by the gDNA method from a handful of donors. Drawn from immuneACCESS, this table holds only the in-frame rearrangements with V and J called that TCRdb kept. Clones are partly lost; checked studies trace under half to an unresolved V gene and leave the rest unexplained. The DNA was the basis for D and trimming; V, J and clone size are from that table. Counted in this sample were fewer than 3 million clones; 92% of them appeared once. The ten largest clonotypes hold around 0.4% of the sample.

The donors were healthy, HIV-negative adults with no recently reported acute infections or vaccinations. Only Caucasian adults living in Nashville, Tennessee, USA were represented among the donors. CD4+ T cells were enriched through magnetic negative selection, after which naive cells were positively selected on CD45RA and the remaining negative fraction served as the memory subset. After blood collection by leukapheresis, PBMCs were isolated using Ficoll-Histopaque density gradient centrifugation and then cryopreserved in the vapor phase of liquid nitrogen. Analytical flow cytometry was used to check the purity and quantity of every magnetically sorted T cell population. From each sorted fraction, genomic DNA was isolated and quantified by UV absorbance on a Nanodrop 2000c. This entry belongs to a study of shared clonotypes between healthy human individuals (dated by TCRdb to 2018 to 2020). With regard to the full study: The cohort comprised two women and three men aged 18 to 49 years. For each donor, CD4 naive and CD4 memory were each given three plates, CD8 naive was given two plates, and CD8 memory was given one plate. To estimate repertoire size and how much clonotypes are shared between individuals, the study performed deep sequencing of blood TCR repertoires from five healthy adults. To increase sequencing depth and limit assay-specific biases, TCR repertoire library preparation and sequencing were carried out by different laboratories using diverse techniques. Per donor, leukapheresis produced somewhere between about 0.94 and 9 billion PBMCs.

V is cut back by 4 bases and J by 1 base, with 6 bases in the junction unmatched. Reading from cysteine to phenylalanine, the CDR3 counts 16 amino acids. Only the CDR3 DNA is retained, 48 bases long and in frame from the first base. Taken from the germline V gene (reference sequence), the CDR1 and CDR2 loops are SGHKS and YYEKEE. Broad study findings and their caveats: Only blood was sampled, and tissue TCR repertoires likely differ from those in blood. Larger estimated clonotype richness was generally found for naive subsets than for memory subsets. Because the study included only a small number of donors, the genetic and exposure-history diversity represented was limited. Pairwise subsampling led to the expectation that sequencing depth would affect the degree of clonotype sharing among donors. Compared with non-shared clonotypes, clonotypes shared by all four sorted-subset donors had higher generation probabilities. Even with the large sequencing depth, rarefaction of the sorted-subset datasets indicated that sequencing was incomplete. About 4.5% of naive CD4, 3% to 3.5% of naive CD8, around 2.3% of memory CD4, and more than 0.35% of memory CD8 clonotypes were shared across several donors.

This sequence was found in a young man in good health. Some clones in this sample may be carry-over from other donors' samples. The receptor chain draws on TRBV5-5 and TRBJ2-3, with TRBD2 matching 10 junction bases. Sequencing was carried out using naive CD4+ T cells from PBMCs. The cell subset or site label for this specimen denotes: CD45RA+ positively selected. The CDR3 amino acid sequence is: CASSRSGRAGTDTQYF. The sequenced DNA is TGTGCCAGCAGCAGGAGCGGGAGGGCCGGCACAGATACGCAGTATTTT. With all but the CDR3 taken from the reference TRBV5-5 and TRBJ2-3 genes, the full variable domain is: DAGVTQSPTHLIKTRGQQVTLRCSPISGHKSVSWYQQVLGQGPQFIFQYYEKEERGRGNFPDRFSARQFPNYSSELNVNALLLGDSALYLCASSRSGRAGTDTQYFGPGTRLTVL.